The 20 T cell receptor beta chains below were found in one sample sequenced in a study of cytomegalovirus exposure and HLA in healthy donors. Using immunoSEQ multiplex PCR, the repertoire was profiled, and TCRdb retains in-frame clones only, with some absent. The sample carries roughly 330,000 clones, around 87% recorded once. Material: PBMCs. The receptors originated from a woman aged 25 to 45 in good health and CMV-seropositive.

The chain carries TRBV20-1 and TRBJ2-7; no firm D call. CDR3 size: 11 residues. The V gene's germline CDR1 is DFQATT and CDR2 SNEGSKA (reference sequence). Between the trimmed V and J ends, which lost 5 bases and 9 bases, there was a span of 14 bases. The CDR3 nucleotides read TGCAGTGCTCCAGAACAACCCCGGCAGTACTTC. Its protein product is CSAPEQPRQYF.

The chain employs TRBV30 and TRBJ1-2, with D uncertain. CDR3 size: 11 residues. Trimming left V 2 bases short and J 5 bases short, with 6 bases between. Looked up from germline, CDR1 is GTSNPN and CDR2 is SVGIG (reference sequence). The chain's CDR3 is CAWSPRYGYTF. CDR3 nucleotide sequence: TGTGCCTGGAGTCCGAGGTATGGCTACACCTTC.

The V gene is TRBV29-1, the J gene TRBJ2-6; D is undetermined. V dropped 6 bases and J dropped 0 bases, with 9 bases sitting between them. The CDR3 is 14 amino acids. Germline V lookup: CDR1 SQVTM, CDR2 ANQGSEA. CDR3 protein: CSVYTYSGANVLTF. In nucleotides, the CDR3 is TGCAGCGTCTATACCTACTCTGGGGCCAACGTCCTGACTTTC.

The V and J genes are TRBV7-2 and TRBJ2-3; D unclear. This CDR3 spans 13 amino acids. Germline assignment: CDR1 SGHTA and CDR2 FQGNSA. V was shortened by 5 bases and J by 4 bases, with 10 bases between the two germline ends. CDR3 protein: CASSQFGADTQYF. As DNA, the CDR3 is TGTGCCAGCAGCCAATTCGGAGCAGATACGCAGTATTTT.

This clone was found a few times. The chain links TRBV7-9 to TRBJ2-2, with TRBD1 matching 9 bases. Germline-derived CDR1 and CDR2 are SEHNR and FQNEAQ (reference sequence). CDR3 length: 15 amino acids. The junction had 4 bases not matched to a gene; V was cut back by 5 bases and J by 3 bases. DNA of the CDR3: TGTGCCAGCAGCCTGGACAGGGGATACACCGGGGAGCTGTTTTTT. It is translated as CASSLDRGYTGELFF.

The rearrangement links TRBV29-1 to TRBJ2-1; D is undetermined. There are 13 residues in the CDR3. Trimming pared 8 bases from V and 6 bases from J, leaving 17 bases between. Germline loops: CDR1 SQVTM, CDR2 ANQGSEA. DNA of the CDR3: TGCAGCCTAAGGAACCCCTCTGCCAATGAGCAGTTCTTC. Amino acid sequence: CSLRNPSANEQFF.

The J gene is TRBJ2-5, the V gene TRBV5-6; D gene uncertain. V was shortened by 0 bases and J by 2 bases, with 5 bases between the two germline ends. Germline V gene sequence: CDR1 SGHDT, CDR2 YYEEEE. The CDR3 loop spans 13 amino acids. CDR3 protein: CASSLEGQETQYF. Here the CDR3 DNA reads TGTGCCAGCAGCTTGGAAGGACAAGAGACCCAGTACTTC.

This clone turned up a few times. This chain joins TRBV2 and TRBJ1-1; D remains unclear. CDR1 and CDR2 (germline): SNHLY, FYNNEI. The V end was cut by 3 bases, the J end by 6 bases, with 8 bases between. CDR3 length: 12 residues. CDR3 nucleotide sequence: TGTGCCAGCAGTGACCCGGTGCCTGAAGCTTTCTTT. Residues: CASSDPVPEAFF.

V and J are TRBV5-1 and TRBJ2-7, with a possible D match to TRBD2 (6 bases). The germline CDR1 and CDR2 sequences are SGHRS and YFSETQ. Trimming pared 4 bases from V and 2 bases from J, leaving 10 bases between. The CDR3 contains 13 residues. The CDR3 sequence is CASSPRGTYEQYF. As DNA, the CDR3 is TGCGCCAGCAGCCCCCGGGGGACCTACGAGCAGTACTTC.

The chain uses TRBV28 and TRBJ2-3, with 7 bases aligning to TRBD2. CDR3 length equals 15 residues. CDR1 and CDR2 from the germline V gene are MDHEN and SYDVKM. The J segment lost 2 bases and the V segment lost 3 bases, leaving 5 bases of the junction unmatched. The CDR3 DNA sequence: TGTGCCAGCAGTTTTCCGGGGACTAACACAGATACGCAGTATTTT. Its translation is CASSFPGTNTDTQYF.

The chain recombines TRBV10-3 with TRBJ2-3, with D perhaps TRBD2 (5 bases). The CDR3 totals 13 residues. V was trimmed by 0 bases and J by 5 bases, leaving 6 bases between them. Germline CDR1 reads ENHRY; CDR2 reads SYGVKD. The CDR3 sequence is CAISESGGDTQYF. In nucleotides, the CDR3 is TGTGCCATCAGTGAGTCAGGAGGAGATACGCAGTATTTT.

The chain's CDR3 is CSVESGFGNTIYF. CDR3 nucleotide sequence: TGCAGCGTTGAATCCGGGTTTGGAAACACCATATATTTT. This chain joins TRBV29-1 and TRBJ1-3; D remains ambiguous. V dropped 2 bases and J dropped 3 bases, with 8 bases sitting between them. The CDR3 spans 13 residues. CDR1 SQVTM and CDR2 ANQGSEA come from the germline V gene.

This rearrangement joins TRBV28 to TRBJ2-7, with 7 positions matching TRBD2. The CDR3 extends over 15 amino acids. The junction had 10 bases not matched to a gene; V was cut back by 4 bases and J by 4 bases. Germline lookup yields CDR1 MDHEN and CDR2 SYDVKM. CDR3 coding DNA: TGTGCCAGCAGTTCGCCCGGGACTATACGATACGAGCAGTACTTC. Translating it yields CASSSPGTIRYEQYF.

The gene calls are TRBV28 and TRBJ2-3; 16 bases map to TRBD2. CDR3 length: 17 amino acids. Trimming cost V 5 bases and J 5 bases; bases outside gene matches: 7. CDR1 and CDR2 from the germline V gene are MDHEN and SYDVKM. The CDR3 DNA reads as TGTGCCAGCAGTCCGGGACTAGCGGGAGGGCCGGGAGATACGCAGTATTTT. Protein: CASSPGLAGGPGDTQYF. Looking up the rest from reference TRBV28 and TRBJ2-3 gives the full variable domain: DVKVTQSSRYLVKRTGEKVFLECVQDMDHENMFWYRQDPGLGLRLIYFSYDVKMKEKGDIPEGYSVSREKKERFSLILESASTNQTSMYLCASSPGLAGGPGDTQYFGPGTRLTVL.

V gene TRBV6-5 combines with J gene TRBJ2-7, with D uncertain. Trimming took 0 bases from V and 0 from J, leaving 12 bases between them. The germline gives CDR1 MNHEY, CDR2 SVGAGI. CDR3 length: 16 residues. DNA of the CDR3: TGTGCCAGCAGTTACTCGATGCGTCGGAGCTCCTACGAGCAGTACTTC. Protein product: CASSYSMRRSSYEQYF.

For the CDR3, the DNA is TGCGCCAGCAGCTCGGGACTAACGCCGGCCGGGGAGCTGTTTTTT. Encoded protein: CASSSGLTPAGELFF. The V gene is TRBV5-1, the J gene TRBJ2-2; the match to TRBD2 covers 7 bases. The ends lost 3 bases at V and 6 bases at J; junction bases unmatched: 8. The CDR3 covers 15 residues. Germline V lookup: CDR1 SGHRS, CDR2 YFSETQ.

This rearrangement joins TRBV30 to TRBJ1-5, with a possible D match to TRBD1 (5 bases). The CDR3 has 14 amino acids. Between the trimmed V and J ends, which lost 2 bases and 5 bases, there was a span of 13 bases. Germline-derived CDR1 and CDR2 are GTSNPN and SVGIG (reference sequence). The CDR3 DNA sequence: TGTGCCTGGAGTTTTGGGGGAGGGGATCAGCCCCAGCATTTT. Its translation is CAWSFGGGDQPQHF.

The chain uses TRBV2 and TRBJ2-3, with unresolved D. Germline assignment: CDR1 SNHLY and CDR2 FYNNEI. There are 12 residues in the CDR3. With 8 bases removed from V and 10 bases from J, the gap between germline ends came to 16 bases. The CDR3 coding sequence is TGTGCCAGCGGCCGGAGCCTACTGTCGCAGTATTTT. As protein: CASGRSLLSQYF.

The genes are TRBV13 and TRBJ1-2, with TRBD1 as a possible D gene (5 bases). Germline V lookup: CDR1 PRHDT, CDR2 FYEKMQ (reference sequence). CDR3 length: 16 residues. V dropped 5 bases and J dropped 4 bases, with 20 bases sitting between them. Written as DNA, the CDR3 is TGTGCCAGCAGCGCGGGCGGTCAGGGCTGGATCTATGGCTACACCTTC. Its protein is CASSAGGQGWIYGYTF.

The V and J genes are TRBV28 and TRBJ1-5; no reliable D call. With 2 bases removed from V and 2 bases from J, the gap between germline ends came to 16 bases. Looked up from germline, CDR1 is MDHEN and CDR2 is SYDVKM. CDR3 length equals 17 residues. The CDR3 DNA reads TGTGCCAGCAGTTTACTTCGGGTGCTCTCGGGCAATCAGCCCCAGCATTTT. It is translated as CASSLLRVLSGNQPQHF. The entire variable domain, with the rest obtained from reference TRBV28 and TRBJ1-5, is as follows: DVKVTQSSRYLVKRTGEKVFLECVQDMDHENMFWYRQDPGLGLRLIYFSYDVKMKEKGDIPEGYSVSREKKERFSLILESASTNQTSMYLCASSLLRVLSGNQPQHFGDGTRLSIL.